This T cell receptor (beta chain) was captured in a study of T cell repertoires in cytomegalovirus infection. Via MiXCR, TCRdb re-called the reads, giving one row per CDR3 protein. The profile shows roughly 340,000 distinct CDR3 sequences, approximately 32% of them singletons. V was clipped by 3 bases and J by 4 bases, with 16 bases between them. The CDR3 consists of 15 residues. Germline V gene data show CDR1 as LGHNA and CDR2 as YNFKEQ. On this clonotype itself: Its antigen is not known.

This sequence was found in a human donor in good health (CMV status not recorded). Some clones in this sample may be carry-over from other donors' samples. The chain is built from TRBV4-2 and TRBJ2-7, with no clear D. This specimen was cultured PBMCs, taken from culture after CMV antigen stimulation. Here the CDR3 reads CASSQITATDYEQYF. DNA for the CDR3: TGTGCCAGCAGCCAGATCACAGCTACCGATTACGAGCAGTACTTC.